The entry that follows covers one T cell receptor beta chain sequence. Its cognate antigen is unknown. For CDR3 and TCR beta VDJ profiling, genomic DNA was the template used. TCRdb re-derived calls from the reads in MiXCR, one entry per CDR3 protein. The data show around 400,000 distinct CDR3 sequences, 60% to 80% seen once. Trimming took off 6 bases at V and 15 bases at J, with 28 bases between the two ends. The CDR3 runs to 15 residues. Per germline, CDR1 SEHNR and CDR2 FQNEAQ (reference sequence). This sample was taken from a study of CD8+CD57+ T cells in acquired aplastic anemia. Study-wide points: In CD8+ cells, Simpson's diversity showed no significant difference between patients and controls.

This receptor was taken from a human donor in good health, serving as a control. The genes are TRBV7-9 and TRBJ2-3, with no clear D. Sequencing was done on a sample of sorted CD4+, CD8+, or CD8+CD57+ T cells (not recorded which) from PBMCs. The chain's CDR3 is CASRILSAGKDTLYF. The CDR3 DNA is TGTGCCAGCAGGATACTATCTGCAGGAAAAGATACGCTTTATTTT. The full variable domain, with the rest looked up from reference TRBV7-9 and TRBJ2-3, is DTGVSQNPRHKITKRGQNVTFRCDPISEHNRLYWYRQTLGQGPEFLTYFQNEAQLEKSRLLSDRFSAERPKGSFSTLEIQRTEQGDSAMYLCASRILSAGKDTLYFGPGTRLTVL.